The present T cell receptor beta chain was sequenced within a study of T cells in Graves' hyperthyroidism and ophthalmopathy. Amplified TCR beta CDR3 regions came from RNA transcripts. HTBI primers were used for first-round RT-PCR of the TCR CDR3. TCRdb re-derived calls from the multiplex PCR reads in MiXCR, one entry per CDR3 protein. The data contain approximately 400,000 distinct CDR3 sequences, under 20% of them singletons. V was shortened by 8 bases and J by 1 base, with 17 bases between the two germline ends. This CDR3 contains 15 residues. Germline values: CDR1 LNHDA, CDR2 SQIVND (reference sequence).

The material sequenced was blood. The TCR sequence derives from a man in his late teens or twenties with Graves' ophthalmopathy. The chain combines TRBV19 with TRBJ2-5; the D gene is possibly TRBD2 (7 bases). The CDR3 coding sequence is TGTGCCAGTGGTGTAGAGGGGGGGTCCCAAGAGACCCAGTACTTC. As protein: CASGVEGGSQETQYF.